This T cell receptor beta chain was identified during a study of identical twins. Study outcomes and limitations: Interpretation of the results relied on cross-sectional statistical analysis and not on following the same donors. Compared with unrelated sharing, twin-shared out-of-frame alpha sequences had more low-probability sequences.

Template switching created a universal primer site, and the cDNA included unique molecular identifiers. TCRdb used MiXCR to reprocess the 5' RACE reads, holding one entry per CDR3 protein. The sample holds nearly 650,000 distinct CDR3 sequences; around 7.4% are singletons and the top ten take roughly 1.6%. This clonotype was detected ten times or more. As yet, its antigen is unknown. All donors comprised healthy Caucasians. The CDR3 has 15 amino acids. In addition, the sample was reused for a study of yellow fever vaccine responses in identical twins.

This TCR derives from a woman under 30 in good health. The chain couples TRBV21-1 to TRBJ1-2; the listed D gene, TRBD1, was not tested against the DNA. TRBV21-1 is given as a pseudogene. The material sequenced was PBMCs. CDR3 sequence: CASSKNRVANYGYTF. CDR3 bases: TGTGCCAGCAGCAAAAACAGGGTAGCTAACTATGGCTACACCTTC.